This T cell receptor beta chain originates from a study of T cell responses to AZD1222 COVID-19 vaccine. Study observations and caveats: Increases in Spike-specific TCR breadth and depth were seen after two AZD1222 doses. Distributed over spike, vaccine-associated CD4 TCRs predominated at 160-218 and 743-854.

Assay: immunoSEQ multiplex PCR; the TCRdb copy retains only in-frame clones and omits some. This sample has some 150,000 clones, with roughly nine tenths found just once. The CDR3 is 19 amino acids. Germline CDR1 SGHTA, CDR2 FQGNSA. With V trimmed by 4 bases and J by 4 bases, 17 bases remained unmatched. As for this clone: Its target is unknown. The identical CDR3 is also encoded by other nucleotide sequences in the sample.

The V call is TRBV7-2, the J call TRBJ2-7; 12 nucleotides line up with TRBD2. This specimen was peripheral blood, taken on day 0 of AZD1222 vaccination. The TCR originated in an adult in good health. The CDR3 nucleotides are TGTGCCAGCAGCTCGAGGGTCCTAGCGGGAGGGTCCCTGGTTTACGAGCAGTACTTC. Translation: CASSSRVLAGGSLVYEQYF.